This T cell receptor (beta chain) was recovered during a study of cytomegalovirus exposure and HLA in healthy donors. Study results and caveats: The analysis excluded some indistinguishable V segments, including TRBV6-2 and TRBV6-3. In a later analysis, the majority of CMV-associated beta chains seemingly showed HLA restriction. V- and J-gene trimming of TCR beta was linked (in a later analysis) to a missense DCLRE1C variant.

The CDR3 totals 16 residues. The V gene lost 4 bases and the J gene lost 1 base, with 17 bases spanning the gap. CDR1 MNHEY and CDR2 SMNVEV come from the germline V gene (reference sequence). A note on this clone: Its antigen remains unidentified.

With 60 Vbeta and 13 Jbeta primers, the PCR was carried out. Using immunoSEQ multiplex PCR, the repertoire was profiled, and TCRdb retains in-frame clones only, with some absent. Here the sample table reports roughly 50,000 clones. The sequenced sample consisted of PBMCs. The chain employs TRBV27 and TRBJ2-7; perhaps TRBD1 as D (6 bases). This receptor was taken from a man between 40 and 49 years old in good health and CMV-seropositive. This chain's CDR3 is CASSSPTGKGSYEQYF. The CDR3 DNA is TGTGCCAGCAGTTCCCCCACAGGGAAGGGATCCTACGAGCAGTACTTC.